This T cell receptor (beta chain) was obtained from a study of molecular identifiers for immune sequencing clone quantification. As concerns this clonotype: Its specificity is not known. Since a much larger clone is just one base distant, this may be a read error.

Study results and limitations: Spiked TCR RNA from one Jurkat cell reportedly showed up when mixed among over 900,000 naive cells.

Germline trimming cut 4 bases from V and 3 bases from J; bases unmatched to any gene: 10. The CDR3 consists of 16 residues. Germline V CDR1 and CDR2: SGHAT, FQDESV (reference sequence). TCRdb reprocessed the PCR reads with MiXCR, giving one entry per CDR3 protein. The sample has a few hundred thousand distinct CDR3 sequences; 25% are singletons. This clonotype originated in a human donor in good health. Some libraries in this study had Jurkat cell RNA spiked in. Material: naive CD8+ T cells from blood, with Jurkat cell RNA spiked in. Subset defined: FACS-sorted CD8+CD4-CCR7+CD45RA+ naive T cells. The rearrangement uses TRBV11-1 and TRBJ2-7, with 9 bases identical to TRBD2. Here the CDR3 DNA reads TGTGCCAGCAGCTATGATTTCTCTAGCGGGAACTACGAGCAGTACTTC. Encoded protein: CASSYDFSSGNYEQYF. Complete variable domain (other parts from reference TRBV11-1 and TRBJ2-7): EAEVAQSPRYKITEKSQAVAFWCDPISGHATLYWYRQILGQGPELLVQFQDESVVDDSQLPKDRFSAERLKGVDSTLKIQPAELGDSAMYLCASSYDFSSGNYEQYFGPGTRLTVT.